The entry below describes one TCR beta chain. The sample belongs to a study of cytomegalovirus exposure and HLA in healthy donors. V lost 8 bases and J lost 7; bases outside the gene matches: 8. Germline lookup yields CDR1 LNHDA and CDR2 SQIVND (reference sequence). This CDR3 comprises 14 residues. The PCR made use of 60 Vbeta and 13 Jbeta primers. Profiled with immunoSEQ multiplex PCR; TCRdb holds only in-frame clones, not every one. Listed are about 130,000 clones; roughly 2% falls within the top ten. The receptor was derived from a man aged 35 to 55 in good health and CMV-seronegative. Sequencing was performed on PBMCs. The chain joins TRBV19 to TRBJ2-2, with 9 bases matching TRBD1. The CDR3 sequence: CASGQQGAGGELFF. CDR3 DNA: TGTGCCAGTGGGCAACAGGGGGCTGGCGGGGAGCTGTTTTTT.